One T cell receptor (beta chain) is described in this entry. The sample belongs to a study of cytomegalovirus exposure and HLA in healthy donors. With 60 Vbeta and 13 Jbeta primers, the PCR was carried out. TCRdb's table, derived via immunoSEQ multiplex PCR, lists solely in-frame clones and lacks some. This sample has about 150,000 clones, with 60% to 80% found just once. This CDR3 comprises 11 residues. V lost 3 bases to trimming and J lost 2 bases, with 4 bases between them. CDR1 and CDR2 from the germline V gene are DFQATT and SNEGSKA (reference sequence). The genes are TRBV20-1 and TRBJ2-5; D remains ambiguous. The receptor's source is a woman younger than 45 in good health and CMV-seronegative. Sequenced input: PBMCs. This chain's CDR3 is CSARTQETQYF. The CDR3 nucleotides are TGCAGTGCTAGGACACAAGAGACCCAGTACTTC.